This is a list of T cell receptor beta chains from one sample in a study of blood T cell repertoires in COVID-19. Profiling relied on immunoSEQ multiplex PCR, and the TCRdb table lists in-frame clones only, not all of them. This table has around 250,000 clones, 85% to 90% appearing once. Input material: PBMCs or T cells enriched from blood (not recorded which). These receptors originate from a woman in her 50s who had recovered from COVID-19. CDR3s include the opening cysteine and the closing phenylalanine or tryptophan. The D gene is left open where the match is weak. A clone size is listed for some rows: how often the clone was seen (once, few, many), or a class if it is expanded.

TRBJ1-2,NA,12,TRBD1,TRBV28,TGTGCCAGCAGTCTCACAGGGGCCGGCTACACCTTC,CASSLTGAGYTF
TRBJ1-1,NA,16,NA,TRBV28,TGTGCCAGCAGTTTTGGAGGGTTGGGTTTAAGAACTGAAGCTTTCTTT,CASSFGGLGLRTEAFF
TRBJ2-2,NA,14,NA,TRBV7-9,TGTGCCAGCAGCCCCGACAAGAACACCGGGGAGCTGTTTTTT,CASSPDKNTGELFF
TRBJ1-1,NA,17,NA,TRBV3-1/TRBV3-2,TGTGCCAGCAGCCAAGGGTTCTGGGACATCAGGAACACTGAAGCTTTCTTT,CASSQGFWDIRNTEAFF
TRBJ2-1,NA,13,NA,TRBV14,TGTGCCAGCAGTCAACTAAGGGGAAATGAGCAGTTCTTC,CASSQLRGNEQFF
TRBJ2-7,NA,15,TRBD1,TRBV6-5,TGTGCCAGCAGCAGACAGGGGCCCGCCTCCTACGAGCAGTACTTC,CASSRQGPASYEQYF
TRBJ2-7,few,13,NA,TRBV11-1,TGTGCCAGCAGCCGACTAGTCTCCTACGAGCAGTACTTC,CASSRLVSYEQYF
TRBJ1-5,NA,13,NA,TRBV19,TGTGCCACCAATTTGGAAGGAAGGGGATCCCAGCATTTT,CATNLEGRGSQHF
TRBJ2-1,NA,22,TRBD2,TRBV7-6,TGTGCCAGCAGCTCTACTAGCGGGAGGGCAGGTCTAGAGTCCGACGACTACAATGAGCAGTTCTTC,CASSSTSGRAGLESDDYNEQFF
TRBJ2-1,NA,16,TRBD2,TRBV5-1,TGCGCCAGCAGCTTGGTTAGCGGGGGAAGCTACAATGAGCAGTTCTTC,CASSLVSGGSYNEQFF
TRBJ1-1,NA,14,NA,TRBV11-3,TGTGCCAGCAGCGCATATCAGGGGAACACTGAAGCTTTCTTT,CASSAYQGNTEAFF
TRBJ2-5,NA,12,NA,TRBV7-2,TGTGCCAGCAGCCAGTACCAAGAGACCCAGTACTTC,CASSQYQETQYF
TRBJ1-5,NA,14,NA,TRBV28,TGTGCCAGCAGTTTGAGCCGTAGCAATCAGCCCCAGCATTTT,CASSLSRSNQPQHF
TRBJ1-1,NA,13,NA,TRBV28,TGTGCCAGCAGTTTCCGGGGAATGGTTGAAGCTTTCTTT,CASSFRGMVEAFF
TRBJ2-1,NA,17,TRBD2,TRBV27,TGTGCCAGCAGCCCCCACGGGAAGAGCGGGAGCTTTCATGAGCAGTTCTTC,CASSPHGKSGSFHEQFF
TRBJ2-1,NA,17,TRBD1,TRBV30,TGTGCCTGGAGTGTATCCGACAGGGGCGTCTCGCGGAATGAGCAGTTCTTC,CAWSVSDRGVSRNEQFF
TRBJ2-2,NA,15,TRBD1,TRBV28,TGTGCCAGCGCCCCCGGGACAGTTAACACCGGGGAGCTGTTTTTT,CASAPGTVNTGELFF
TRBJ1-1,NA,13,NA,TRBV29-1,TGCAGCGTTGAGGAGGGAATGAACACTGAAGCTTTCTTT,CSVEEGMNTEAFF
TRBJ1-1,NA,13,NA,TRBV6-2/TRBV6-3,TGTGCCAGCAGCTGGACAGAAAACACTGAAGCTTTCTTT,CASSWTENTEAFF
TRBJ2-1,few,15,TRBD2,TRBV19,TGTGCCAGTAGTAAACTAGCGGGAGTATACAATGAGCAGTTCTTC,CASSKLAGVYNEQFF
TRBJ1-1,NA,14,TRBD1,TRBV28,TGTGCCAGCAGTTCCGCAGACAGGGGAACTGAAGCTTTCTTT,CASSSADRGTEAFF
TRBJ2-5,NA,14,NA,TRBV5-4,TGTGCCAGCAGCTTGGCTGGGAGTCAAGAGACCCAGTACTTC,CASSLAGSQETQYF
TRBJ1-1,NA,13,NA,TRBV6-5,TGTGCCAGCTCCAAGGGGCTGAACACTGAAGCTTTCTTT,CASSKGLNTEAFF
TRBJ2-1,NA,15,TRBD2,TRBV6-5,TGTGCCAGCAGTTACAGGGCTAGCGGGAGGAATGAGCAGTTCTTC,CASSYRASGRNEQFF
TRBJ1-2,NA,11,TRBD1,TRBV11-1,TGTGCCAGCGGGACAGCCTATGGCTACACCTTC,CASGTAYGYTF
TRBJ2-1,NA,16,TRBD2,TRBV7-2,TGTGCCAGCAGCTTAGTGGGGACTAGCCGCCTCAATGAGCAGTTCTTC,CASSLVGTSRLNEQFF
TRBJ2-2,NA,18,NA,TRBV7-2,TGTGCCAGCAGCTTAGAGGTTTGGGGAGCAGGGAACACCGGGGAGCTGTTTTTT,CASSLEVWGAGNTGELFF
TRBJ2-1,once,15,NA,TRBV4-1,TGCGCCAGCAGCCAAGATCGTAAGGAGAACAATGAGCAGTTCTTC,CASSQDRKENNEQFF
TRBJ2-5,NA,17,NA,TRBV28,TGTGCCAGCTTAGGTTCGGTCGGGGGAAGGGGACAAGAGACCCAGTACTTC,CASLGSVGGRGQETQYF
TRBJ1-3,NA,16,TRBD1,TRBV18,TGTGCCAGCTCACCGGGACAGGGGGACTCTGGAAACACCATATATTTT,CASSPGQGDSGNTIYF
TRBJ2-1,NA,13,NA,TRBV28,TGTGCCAGCAGTTCTAGCTCCTACAATGAGCAGTTCTTC,CASSSSSYNEQFF
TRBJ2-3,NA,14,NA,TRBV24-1,TGTGCCACCAGTGATTGGACTAACACAGATACGCAGTATTTT,CATSDWTNTDTQYF
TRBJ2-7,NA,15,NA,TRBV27,TGTGCCAGCAGCCCCGGTGGGGCTCCCGTACGAAGTTTGTACTTC,CASSPGGAPVRSLYF
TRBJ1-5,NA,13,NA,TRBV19,TGTGCCAGTAGTCGTTGGGAGGGCCAGCCCCAGCATTTT,CASSRWEGQPQHF
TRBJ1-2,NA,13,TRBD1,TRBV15,TGTGCCACCAGCAGGAACAGGGGAGATGGCTACACCTTC,CATSRNRGDGYTF
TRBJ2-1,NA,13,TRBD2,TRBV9,TGTGCCAGCAGCGGGACTAGTGTACAAGAGCAGTTCTTC,CASSGTSVQEQFF
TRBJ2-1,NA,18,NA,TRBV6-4,TGTGCCAGCAGTGACCCGACCTCCCGGAGGTGTGCCTACAATGAGCAGTTCTTC,CASSDPTSRRCAYNEQFF
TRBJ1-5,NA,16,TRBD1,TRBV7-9,TGTGCCAGCAGCTCGGGACAGGGGTTGTTTTATCAGCCCCAGCATTTT,CASSSGQGLFYQPQHF
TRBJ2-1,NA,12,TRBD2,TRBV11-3,TGTGCCAGCAGCTTTAGCGGGAGGGAGCAGTTCTTC,CASSFSGREQFF
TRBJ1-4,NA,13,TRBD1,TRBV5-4,TGTGCCAGCAGCTTTGACAGGGATGAAAAACTGTTTTTT,CASSFDRDEKLFF
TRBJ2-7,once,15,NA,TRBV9,TGTGCCAGCAGCGAGGGGTACGGATACTCCTACGAGCAGTACTTC,CASSEGYGYSYEQYF
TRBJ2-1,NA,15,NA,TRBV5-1,TGCGCCAGCAGCTTGGTGGTAGCGACCTACAATGAGCAGTTCTTC,CASSLVVATYNEQFF
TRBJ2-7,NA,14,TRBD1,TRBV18,TGTGCCAGCTCACCGGTAATGACAGGGTCCGAGCAGTACTTC,CASSPVMTGSEQYF
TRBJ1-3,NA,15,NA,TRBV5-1,TGCGCCAGCAGCTCCGAACGGGGTCGCGGAAACACCATATATTTT,CASSSERGRGNTIYF
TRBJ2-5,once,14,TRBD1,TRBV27,TGTGCCAGCAGTTTTTGGGACAGGGCAGAGACCCAGTACTTC,CASSFWDRAETQYF
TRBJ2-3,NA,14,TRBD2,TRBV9,TGTGCCAGCAGCGCGTCTAGCGGGAGAGATACGCAGTATTTT,CASSASSGRDTQYF
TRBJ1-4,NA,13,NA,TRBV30,TGTGCCTGGATGCGGGGGAGAGATGAAAAACTGTTTTTT,CAWMRGRDEKLFF
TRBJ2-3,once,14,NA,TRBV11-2,TGTGCCAGCGCCTATAATACTCGCACAGATACGCAGTATTTT,CASAYNTRTDTQYF
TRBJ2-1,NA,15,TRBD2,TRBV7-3,TGTGCCAGCAGAGAAACGGGACTAGCGGACAATGAGCAGTTCTTC,CASRETGLADNEQFF
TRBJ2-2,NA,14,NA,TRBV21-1,TGTGCCACCCTAAACACAGGCCAGGGCGGGGAGCTGTTTTTT,CATLNTGQGGELFF
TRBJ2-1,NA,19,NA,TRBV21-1,TGTGCCAGCAGCAAAGTCCTTCGTCTACGCCTGGACAGGGGCTATGAGCAGTTCTTC,CASSKVLRLRLDRGYEQFF